One sample yielded the 30 T cell receptor beta chains listed below, sequenced in a study of post-analysis software for immune sequencing data. Prepared libraries of TCR beta cDNA carried unique molecular identifiers. TCRdb processed the PCR reads anew with MiXCR; each CDR3 protein has one entry. This table holds 600,000 to 700,000 distinct CDR3 sequences, about 60% found once. These TCRs are of unknown antigen specificity. Whole-study results and caveats: About five TRBV segments, including TRBV5-6, TRBV5-1 and TRBV20-1, were more frequent in patients than controls.

The sequenced material came from blood. These receptors came from a girl between 2 and 10 years old with multiple sclerosis.

Note on this clonotype: At one end, the junction sequence differs from germline, possibly due to a read error. V gene TRBV5-1 combines with J gene TRBJ1-2; D gene unclear. The germline V gene encodes CDR1 SGHRS and CDR2 YFSETQ. This CDR3 contains 15 residues. The CDR3 DNA sequence: TGCGTCAGCAGCTTAACCGAAAGGAGCGACTATGGCTACACCTTC. Translation gives CVSSLTERSDYGYTF.

The rearrangement joins TRBV9 to TRBJ2-2; 9 bases map to TRBD2. The germline V gene encodes CDR1 SGDLS and CDR2 YYNGEE. The junction had 14 bases not matched to a gene; V was cut back by 0 bases and J by 5 bases. This CDR3 region has 19 residues. In nucleotides, the CDR3 is TGTGCCAGCAGCGTAGTGGTGAAGGCTAGCGGGATCCATACCGGGGAGCTGTTTTTT. It is translated as CASSVVVKASGIHTGELFF.

V gene TRBV5-1 combines with J gene TRBJ1-4, with D unclear. With 4 bases removed from V and 6 bases from J, the gap between germline ends came to 13 bases. The V gene's germline CDR1 is SGHRS and CDR2 YFSETQ. The CDR3 has 14 amino acids. The CDR3 DNA is TGCGCCAGCAGCGTAGGGTCGGAGCATGAAAAACTGTTTTTT. This gives the protein CASSVGSEHEKLFF.

The chain uses TRBV20-1 and TRBJ2-3, with TRBD2 identical over 11 bases. The CDR3 spans 18 residues. J lost 3 bases, V lost 3 bases, and 14 bases had no gene match. Germline-derived CDR1 and CDR2 are DFQATT and SNEGSKA (reference sequence). CDR3 coding DNA: TGCAGTGCTAGGTTTTGGGGAGCTAGCGGGGGGCGGACAGATACGCAGTATTTT. Its protein product is CSARFWGASGGRTDTQYF.

There are a few counts of this clonotype. The chain is built from TRBV25-1 and TRBJ2-5; D gene ambiguous. The germline V gene has CDR1 MGHDK and CDR2 SYGVNS. Trimming took 2 bases from V and 5 from J, leaving 6 bases between them. CDR3 length: 12 amino acids. Here the CDR3 DNA reads TGTGCCAGCAGTGAAAGCAGGGAGACCCAGTACTTC. Protein sequence: CASSESRETQYF.

In this sample, this clonotype turned up a few times. The chain couples TRBV27 to TRBJ1-2; 7 nucleotides align to TRBD1. Per germline, CDR1 MNHEY and CDR2 SMNVEV (reference sequence). J was trimmed by 4 bases and V by 8 bases; bases with no gene match: 1. This CDR3 contains 11 residues. CDR3 bases: TGTGCCAGCCGGGACAGCTATGGCTACACCTTC. Protein product: CASRDSYGYTF.

The rearrangement links TRBV7-2 to TRBJ2-5, with D possibly TRBD1 on 6 matching bases. Trimming took 2 bases from V and 3 from J, leaving 10 bases between them. Germline CDR1 is SGHTA and CDR2 is FQGNSA. This CDR3 is 14 amino acids long. The CDR3 loop is CASSLNRDKETQYF. In DNA form, the CDR3 reads TGTGCCAGCAGCTTAAACAGGGATAAAGAGACCCAGTACTTC.

This clonotype was counted only a few times. The chain has TRBV29-1 and TRBJ1-2; tentative D call: TRBD1 (6 bases). V shed 3 bases and J shed 3 bases, with 11 bases lying between them. The germline CDR1 and CDR2 sequences are SQVTM and ANQGSEA. The CDR3 extends over 13 amino acids. The CDR3: CSVEGTGYYGYTF. In DNA, the CDR3 is TGCAGCGTTGAGGGAACAGGGTACTATGGCTACACCTTC.

The genes are TRBV5-1 and TRBJ1-1; D gene uncertain. V shed 0 bases and J shed 6 bases, with 12 bases lying between them. Per the germline V gene, CDR1 is SGHRS and CDR2 is YFSETQ. The length of the CDR3 is 14 residues. The CDR3 nucleotides are TGCGCCAGCAGCTTGGAGTGGTCTGGGGCTGAAGCTTTCTTT. Translation: CASSLEWSGAEAFF.

The chain couples TRBV6-1 to TRBJ2-7; possibly TRBD2 for D (6 bases). The CDR3 spans 13 residues. The V and J ends lost 6 bases and 3 bases respectively, with 12 bases between them. In germline, CDR1 is MNHNS, CDR2 SASEGT. The CDR3: CASRRDGNYEQYF. The CDR3 DNA reads TGTGCCAGCAGGCGGGACGGTAACTACGAGCAGTACTTC.

The CDR3 here is CSARLASDTQYF. As DNA, the CDR3 is TGCAGTGCCAGACTAGCGAGCGATACGCAGTATTTT. This chain uses TRBV20-1 with TRBJ2-3; 8 bases fit TRBD2. Germline CDR1 is DFQATT and CDR2 is SNEGSKA (reference sequence). V lost 6 bases and J lost 6; bases outside the gene matches: 5. CDR3 size: 12 residues.

The chain links TRBV3-1 to TRBJ2-3, with D unclear. Trimming stripped 1 base from V and 4 bases from J, with 6 bases between. The CDR3 is 13 amino acids. Germline CDR1 and CDR2: LGHDT and YNNKEL (reference sequence). DNA of the CDR3: TGTGCCAGCAGCCAAGGAATGCCAGATACGCAGTATTTT. It is translated as CASSQGMPDTQYF.

The rearrangement joins TRBV4-1 to TRBJ1-5; possibly TRBD1 for D (6 bases). The ends were cut back, 0 bases at V and 2 bases at J, with 11 bases in the middle. Germline V gene lookup returns CDR1 MGHRA and CDR2 YSYEKL. This CDR3 has 16 residues. The CDR3 DNA sequence: TGCGCCAGCAGCCAAGATATGGCAGGGGGCAATCAGCCCCAGCATTTT. This translates into CASSQDMAGGNQPQHF.

This clonotype was counted only a few times. The V and J genes are TRBV7-9 and TRBJ1-1; 7 nucleotides agree with TRBD1. Trimming took 5 bases from V and 4 from J; bases not matched to a gene: 7. This CDR3 spans 14 amino acids. Germline CDR1 is SEHNR and CDR2 is FQNEAQ (reference sequence). The CDR3 DNA is TGTGCCAGCAGCCCCGACAGGGTTCGCACTGAAGCTTTCTTT. Amino acids: CASSPDRVRTEAFF.

The V and J genes are TRBV29-1 and TRBJ1-1; no reliable D call. V shed 7 bases and J shed 6 bases, with 18 bases lying between them. CDR3 length: 13 residues. Germline V CDR1 and CDR2: SQVTM, ANQGSEA. Written as DNA, the CDR3 is TGCAGCGGCCGGACTCCGGAACGCGCTGAAGCTTTCTTT. This gives the protein CSGRTPERAEAFF.

The chain has TRBV10-3 and TRBJ2-3; 8 nucleotides agree with TRBD2. The ends lost 3 bases at V and 4 bases at J; junction bases unmatched: 6. CDR1 is ENHRY, CDR2 SYGVKD, per germline. The CDR3 spans 15 residues. This CDR3 reads CAISDFGGASDTQYF. Written as DNA, the CDR3 is TGTGCCATCAGTGATTTCGGGGGGGCCTCAGATACGCAGTATTTT.

The gene calls are TRBV15 and TRBJ1-2; D perhaps matches TRBD1 (6 bases). CDR1 and CDR2 (germline): LNHNV, YYDKDF (reference sequence). The CDR3 covers 13 residues. The V and J ends lost 4 bases and 6 bases respectively, with 12 bases between them. The CDR3 is CATSMGAGNGYTF. The CDR3 DNA reads as TGTGCCACCAGCATGGGGGCAGGGAATGGCTACACCTTC. Using reference TRBV15 and TRBJ1-2 for the parts outside the CDR3, the full variable domain is DAMVIQNPRYQVTQFGKPVTLSCSQTLNHNVMYWYQQKSSQAPKLLFHYYDKDFNNEADTPDNFQSRRPNTSFCFLDIRSPGLGDTAMYLCATSMGAGNGYTFGSGTRLTVV.

This chain links TRBV20-1 with TRBJ2-4, with D perhaps matching TRBD2 (5 bases). The end of the DNA fits TRBJ2-7 better, so the J call may be wrong. The CDR3 length is 10 residues. Germline V gene sequence: CDR1 DFQATT, CDR2 SNEGSKA (reference sequence). The CDR3 loop reads CSAFGDEQYF. The CDR3 region has the DNA TGCAGTGCTTTCGGGGACGAGCAGTACTTC.

This sequence joins TRBV11-2 and TRBJ2-3, with a weak D call TRBD1 (6 bases). Trimming left V 5 bases short and J 4 bases short, with 10 bases between. There are 13 residues in the CDR3. CDR1 and CDR2 from the germline V gene are SGHAT and FQNNGV. CDR3 nucleotides: TGTGCCAGCAGCCCAGGGGTGGCAGATACGCAGTATTTT. It specifies CASSPGVADTQYF.

This chain connects TRBV6-4 to TRBJ2-7; maybe TRBD1 (6 bases). The DNA end lines up better with TRBJ2-5; the J call may be wrong. Germline CDR1 and CDR2: MRHNA and SNTAGT. This CDR3 comprises 13 residues. DNA for the CDR3: TGTGCCAGCAGTGGGCACAGGGACGAGACCCAGTACTTC. Protein product: CASSGHRDETQYF.

As concerns this clonotype: Compared with germline, one end of the junction differs, possibly owing to a read error. The rearrangement uses TRBV12-3 or TRBV12-4 and TRBJ2-1, with TRBD2 identical over 9 bases. CDR3 size: 16 residues. The CDR3 nucleotides read TGTGCCAGCAGCCTCGGGACTAGCCTTTCCTACAATGCGCAGTTCTTC. It is translated as CASSLGTSLSYNAQFF.

This clonotype occurred a few times. The CDR3 DNA reads TGCAGCGTTGAAGCTATTAAGGGGGCCAATGAGCAGTTCTTC. Translating gives CSVEAIKGANEQFF. The chain employs TRBV29-1 and TRBJ2-1; 7 nucleotides line up with TRBD1. The CDR3 is made up of 14 amino acids. V lost 1 base and J lost 6; bases outside the gene matches: 6. From germline, CDR1 is SQVTM and CDR2 ANQGSEA.

The chain has TRBV3-1 and TRBJ2-1; weak D call: TRBD1 (6 bases). V gave up 4 bases and J gave up 6 bases, with 13 bases separating them. The CDR3 is made up of 14 amino acids. Germline V CDR1 and CDR2: LGHDT, YNNKEL (reference sequence). The CDR3 DNA follows: TGTGCCAGCAGCCTGCCTGGACAGCTCAATGAGCAGTTCTTC. Translation: CASSLPGQLNEQFF.

V and J are TRBV20-1 and TRBJ2-1; TRBD2 agrees at 13 bases. V gave up 4 bases and J gave up 8 bases; unmatched junction bases: 11. Germline V CDR1 and CDR2: DFQATT, SNEGSKA (reference sequence). This CDR3 contains 16 residues. Here the CDR3 DNA reads TGCAGTGCTACTACCAGGACTAGCGGGAGTATCGATGAGCAGTTCTTC. Amino acids: CSATTRTSGSIDEQFF.

This chain uses TRBV6-2 or TRBV6-3 with TRBJ2-3, with 7 bases identical to TRBD2. In germline, CDR1 is MNHEY, CDR2 SVGEGT. This CDR3 comprises 17 residues. The junction had 12 bases not matched to a gene; V was cut back by 4 bases and J by 2 bases. The CDR3 spells CASSSGVTAGFTDTQYF. DNA for the CDR3: TGTGCCAGCAGTTCCGGCGTTACAGCGGGGTTCACAGATACGCAGTATTTT.

This clonotype appeared once. The chain couples TRBV20-1 to TRBJ2-7; 12 bases are a match to TRBD2. CDR1 DFQATT and CDR2 SNEGSKA come from the germline V gene (reference sequence). Trimming removed 5 bases from V and 2 bases from J; junction bases left unmatched: 10. This CDR3 has 16 residues. CDR3 DNA: TGCAGTGCTTCGCCGACTAGCGGGAGTCGAGCCTACGAGCAGTACTTC. Amino acid sequence: CSASPTSGSRAYEQYF.

The chain employs TRBV5-5 and TRBJ2-1; D tentatively reads TRBD1 or TRBD2 (5 bases each). Trimming shortened V by 0 bases and J by 7 bases, and 20 bases separated the two germline ends. Germline CDR1 is SGHKS and CDR2 is YYEKEE (reference sequence). CDR3 size: 17 residues. CDR3 nucleotides: TGTGCCAGCAGCTTGGAGGGGATAGCAGGAGAGGGGAATGAGCAGTTCTTC. Its translation: CASSLEGIAGEGNEQFF.

The chain recombines TRBV12-3 or TRBV12-4 with TRBJ2-4, with TRBD2 matching over 8 bases. This CDR3 is built from 14 residues. Trimming took 5 bases from V and 13 from J; bases not matched to a gene: 13. Written as DNA, the CDR3 is TGTGCCAGCAGTGCCGCGGTAGCGGGGTCTGAGCAGTACTTC. Residues: CASSAAVAGSEQYF.

The chain recombines TRBV5-5 with TRBJ2-7; D not certain. Trimming shortened V by 1 base and J by 2 bases, and 28 bases separated the two germline ends. Germline lookup yields CDR1 SGHKS and CDR2 YYEKEE (reference sequence). The CDR3 consists of 20 residues. CDR3 in DNA: TGTGCCAGCAGCTTGTATTCGGCCAGGATCCTGGAAAAACTCGCCTACGAGCAGTACTTC. Protein product: CASSLYSARILEKLAYEQYF.

This clonotype was seen many times. J is TRBJ2-3 and V is TRBV7-2, with D unclear. Trimming took 4 bases from V and 2 from J, leaving 4 bases between them. This CDR3 region has 12 residues. In germline, CDR1 is SGHTA, CDR2 FQGNSA. The chain's CDR3 is CASSSFTDTQYF. The CDR3 nucleotides read TGTGCCAGCAGCTCCTTCACAGATACGCAGTATTTT.